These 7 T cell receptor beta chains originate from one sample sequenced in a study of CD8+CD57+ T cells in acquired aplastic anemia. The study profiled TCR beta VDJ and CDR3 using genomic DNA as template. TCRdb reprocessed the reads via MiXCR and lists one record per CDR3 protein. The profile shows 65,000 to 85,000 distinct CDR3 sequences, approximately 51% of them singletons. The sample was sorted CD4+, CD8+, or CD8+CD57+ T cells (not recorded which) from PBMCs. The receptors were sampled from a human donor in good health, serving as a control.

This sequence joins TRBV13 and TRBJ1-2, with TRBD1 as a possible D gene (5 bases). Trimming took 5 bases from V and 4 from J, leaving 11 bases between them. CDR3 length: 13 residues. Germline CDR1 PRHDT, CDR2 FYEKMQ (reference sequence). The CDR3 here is CASSVFGAYGYTF. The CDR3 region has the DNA TGTGCCAGCAGCGTATTCGGGGCCTATGGCTACACCTTC.

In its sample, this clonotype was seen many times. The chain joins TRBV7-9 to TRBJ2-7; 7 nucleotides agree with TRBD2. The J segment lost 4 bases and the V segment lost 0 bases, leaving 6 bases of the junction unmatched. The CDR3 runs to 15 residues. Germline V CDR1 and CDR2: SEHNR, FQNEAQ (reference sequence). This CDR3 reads CASSLAPGGLYEQYF. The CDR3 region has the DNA TGTGCCAGCAGCTTAGCCCCGGGAGGCTTATACGAGCAGTACTTC.

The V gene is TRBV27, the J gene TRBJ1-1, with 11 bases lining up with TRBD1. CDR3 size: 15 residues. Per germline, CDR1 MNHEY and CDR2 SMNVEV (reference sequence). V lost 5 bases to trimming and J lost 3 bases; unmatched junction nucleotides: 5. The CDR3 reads CASSTGTGGDTEAFF. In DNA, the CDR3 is TGTGCCAGCAGTACGGGGACAGGGGGTGACACTGAAGCTTTCTTT.

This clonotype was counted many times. The chain's CDR3 is CATRGGGSDTQYF. CDR3 coding DNA: TGTGCCACCCGGGGGGGTGGATCAGATACGCAGTATTTT. The V and J genes are TRBV27 and TRBJ2-3, with 8 bases fitting TRBD2. Germline CDR1 is MNHEY and CDR2 is SMNVEV (reference sequence). V lost 10 bases, J lost 4 bases, and 7 bases stayed unmatched. The CDR3 is 13 amino acids.

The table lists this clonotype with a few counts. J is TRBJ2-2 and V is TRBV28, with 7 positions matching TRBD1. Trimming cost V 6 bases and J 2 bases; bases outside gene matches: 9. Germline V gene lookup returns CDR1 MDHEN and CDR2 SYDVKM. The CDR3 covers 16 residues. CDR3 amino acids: CASSLYVGGNTGELFF. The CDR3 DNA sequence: TGTGCCAGCAGCCTATACGTAGGGGGCAACACCGGGGAGCTGTTTTTT.

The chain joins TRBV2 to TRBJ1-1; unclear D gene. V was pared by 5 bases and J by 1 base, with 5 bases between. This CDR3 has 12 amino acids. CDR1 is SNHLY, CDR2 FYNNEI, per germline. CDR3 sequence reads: CASSTANTEAFF. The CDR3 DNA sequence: TGTGCCAGCAGTACAGCGAACACTGAAGCTTTCTTT.

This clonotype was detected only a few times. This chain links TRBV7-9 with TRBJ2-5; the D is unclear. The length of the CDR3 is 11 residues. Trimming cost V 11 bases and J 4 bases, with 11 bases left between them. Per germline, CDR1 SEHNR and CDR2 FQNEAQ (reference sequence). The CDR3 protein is CAELDIETQYF. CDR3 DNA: TGTGCCGAGTTAGATATAGAGACCCAGTACTTC.